Reported below is one T cell receptor beta chain. Its specificity is unknown. The data were obtained in a study of shared clonotypes between healthy human individuals. CDR3 size: 9 residues. Trimming pared 9 bases from V and 7 bases from J, leaving 4 bases between. Germline loops: CDR1 MNHEY, CDR2 SMNVEV (reference sequence). Profiled with immunoSEQ multiplex PCR; TCRdb holds only in-frame clones, not every one. The sample holds a few million clones; 90% to 95% are singletons and the top ten take 0.39%. Overall study findings and caveats: Non-shared clonotypes displayed generation probabilities falling below those of clonotypes present in all four donors.

The TCR was taken from a man younger than 35 in good health. Some clones in this sample may be carry-over from other donors' samples. The chain carries TRBV27 and TRBJ1-5, with D unclear. The sample was naive CD4+ T cells from PBMCs. This sample's subset: CD45RA+ positively selected. CDR3 DNA: TGTGCCAGGGTACAGCCCCAGCATTTT. Its protein is CARVQPQHF.